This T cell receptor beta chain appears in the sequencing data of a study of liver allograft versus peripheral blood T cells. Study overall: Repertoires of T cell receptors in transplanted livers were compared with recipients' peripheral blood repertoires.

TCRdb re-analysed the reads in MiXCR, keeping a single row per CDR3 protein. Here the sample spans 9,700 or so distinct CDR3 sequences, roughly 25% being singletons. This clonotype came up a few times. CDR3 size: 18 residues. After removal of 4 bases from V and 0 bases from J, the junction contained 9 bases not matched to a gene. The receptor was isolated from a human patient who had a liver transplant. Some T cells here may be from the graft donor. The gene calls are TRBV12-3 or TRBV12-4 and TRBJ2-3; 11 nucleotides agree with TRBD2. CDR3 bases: TGTGCCAGCAGTTCCCAGCCGGGACTAGCGGTCAGCACAGATACGCAGTATTTT. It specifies CASSSQPGLAVSTDTQYF.